Below are 3 T cell receptor beta chains sequenced from a single sample in a study of shared clonotypes between healthy human individuals. Naive CD8 cells lacked CD45RO and underwent positive selection for CCR7, leaving out terminally differentiated effector memory CD45RA+ cells. Sequencing was performed with immunoSEQ multiplex PCR; in TCRdb, only in-frame clones are kept and a portion is missing. The sample lists around 1.9 million clones, 93% seen once, with around 1.7% in the top ten. The sequenced sample was naive CD8+ T cells from PBMCs. The source of these receptors is a man between 18 and 29 years old in good health. Some clones in this sample may be carry-over from other donors' samples.

In its sample, this clone was seen once. The chain links TRBV15 to TRBJ2-1; no definite D call. V lost 4 bases and J 0 bases, leaving 13 bases between the germline ends. The CDR3 covers 16 residues. Germline V gene sequence: CDR1 LNHNV, CDR2 YYDKDF (reference sequence). CDR3 protein: CATSKAGLSSYNEQFF. CDR3 bases: TGTGCCACCAGCAAGGCCGGGCTGAGCTCCTACAATGAGCAGTTCTTC.

This clone was counted a few times. The J gene is TRBJ1-2, the V gene TRBV7-9, with D uncertain. V gave up 2 bases and J gave up 7 bases, with 14 bases separating them. The CDR3 is 14 residues long. Germline V gene data show CDR1 as SEHNR and CDR2 as FQNEAQ (reference sequence). CDR3 amino acids: CASSLLDPRAGYTF. The CDR3 DNA follows: TGTGCCAGCAGCTTATTAGACCCAAGGGCTGGCTACACCTTC.

The J gene is TRBJ2-2, the V gene TRBV28, with 9 bases identical to TRBD2. The junction had 9 bases not matched to a gene; V was cut back by 6 bases and J by 7 bases. Germline V gene data show CDR1 as MDHEN and CDR2 as SYDVKM. The CDR3 runs to 15 residues. The CDR3 is CASRNVAGDDGELFF. The CDR3 region has the DNA TGTGCCAGCAGGAATGTAGCGGGAGATGACGGGGAGCTGTTTTTT.